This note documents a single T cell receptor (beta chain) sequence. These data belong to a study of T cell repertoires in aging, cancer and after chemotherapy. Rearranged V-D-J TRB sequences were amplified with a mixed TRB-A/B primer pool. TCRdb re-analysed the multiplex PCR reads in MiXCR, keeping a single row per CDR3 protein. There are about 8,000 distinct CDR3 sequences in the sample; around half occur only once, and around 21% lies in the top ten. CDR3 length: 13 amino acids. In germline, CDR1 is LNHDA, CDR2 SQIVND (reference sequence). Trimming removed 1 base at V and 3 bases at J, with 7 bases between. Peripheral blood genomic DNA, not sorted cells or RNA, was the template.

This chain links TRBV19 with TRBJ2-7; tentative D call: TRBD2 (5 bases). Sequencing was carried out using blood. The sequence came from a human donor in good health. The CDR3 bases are TGTGCCAGTAGTATAGCGAGGGACTACGAGCAGTACTTC. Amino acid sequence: CASSIARDYEQYF.